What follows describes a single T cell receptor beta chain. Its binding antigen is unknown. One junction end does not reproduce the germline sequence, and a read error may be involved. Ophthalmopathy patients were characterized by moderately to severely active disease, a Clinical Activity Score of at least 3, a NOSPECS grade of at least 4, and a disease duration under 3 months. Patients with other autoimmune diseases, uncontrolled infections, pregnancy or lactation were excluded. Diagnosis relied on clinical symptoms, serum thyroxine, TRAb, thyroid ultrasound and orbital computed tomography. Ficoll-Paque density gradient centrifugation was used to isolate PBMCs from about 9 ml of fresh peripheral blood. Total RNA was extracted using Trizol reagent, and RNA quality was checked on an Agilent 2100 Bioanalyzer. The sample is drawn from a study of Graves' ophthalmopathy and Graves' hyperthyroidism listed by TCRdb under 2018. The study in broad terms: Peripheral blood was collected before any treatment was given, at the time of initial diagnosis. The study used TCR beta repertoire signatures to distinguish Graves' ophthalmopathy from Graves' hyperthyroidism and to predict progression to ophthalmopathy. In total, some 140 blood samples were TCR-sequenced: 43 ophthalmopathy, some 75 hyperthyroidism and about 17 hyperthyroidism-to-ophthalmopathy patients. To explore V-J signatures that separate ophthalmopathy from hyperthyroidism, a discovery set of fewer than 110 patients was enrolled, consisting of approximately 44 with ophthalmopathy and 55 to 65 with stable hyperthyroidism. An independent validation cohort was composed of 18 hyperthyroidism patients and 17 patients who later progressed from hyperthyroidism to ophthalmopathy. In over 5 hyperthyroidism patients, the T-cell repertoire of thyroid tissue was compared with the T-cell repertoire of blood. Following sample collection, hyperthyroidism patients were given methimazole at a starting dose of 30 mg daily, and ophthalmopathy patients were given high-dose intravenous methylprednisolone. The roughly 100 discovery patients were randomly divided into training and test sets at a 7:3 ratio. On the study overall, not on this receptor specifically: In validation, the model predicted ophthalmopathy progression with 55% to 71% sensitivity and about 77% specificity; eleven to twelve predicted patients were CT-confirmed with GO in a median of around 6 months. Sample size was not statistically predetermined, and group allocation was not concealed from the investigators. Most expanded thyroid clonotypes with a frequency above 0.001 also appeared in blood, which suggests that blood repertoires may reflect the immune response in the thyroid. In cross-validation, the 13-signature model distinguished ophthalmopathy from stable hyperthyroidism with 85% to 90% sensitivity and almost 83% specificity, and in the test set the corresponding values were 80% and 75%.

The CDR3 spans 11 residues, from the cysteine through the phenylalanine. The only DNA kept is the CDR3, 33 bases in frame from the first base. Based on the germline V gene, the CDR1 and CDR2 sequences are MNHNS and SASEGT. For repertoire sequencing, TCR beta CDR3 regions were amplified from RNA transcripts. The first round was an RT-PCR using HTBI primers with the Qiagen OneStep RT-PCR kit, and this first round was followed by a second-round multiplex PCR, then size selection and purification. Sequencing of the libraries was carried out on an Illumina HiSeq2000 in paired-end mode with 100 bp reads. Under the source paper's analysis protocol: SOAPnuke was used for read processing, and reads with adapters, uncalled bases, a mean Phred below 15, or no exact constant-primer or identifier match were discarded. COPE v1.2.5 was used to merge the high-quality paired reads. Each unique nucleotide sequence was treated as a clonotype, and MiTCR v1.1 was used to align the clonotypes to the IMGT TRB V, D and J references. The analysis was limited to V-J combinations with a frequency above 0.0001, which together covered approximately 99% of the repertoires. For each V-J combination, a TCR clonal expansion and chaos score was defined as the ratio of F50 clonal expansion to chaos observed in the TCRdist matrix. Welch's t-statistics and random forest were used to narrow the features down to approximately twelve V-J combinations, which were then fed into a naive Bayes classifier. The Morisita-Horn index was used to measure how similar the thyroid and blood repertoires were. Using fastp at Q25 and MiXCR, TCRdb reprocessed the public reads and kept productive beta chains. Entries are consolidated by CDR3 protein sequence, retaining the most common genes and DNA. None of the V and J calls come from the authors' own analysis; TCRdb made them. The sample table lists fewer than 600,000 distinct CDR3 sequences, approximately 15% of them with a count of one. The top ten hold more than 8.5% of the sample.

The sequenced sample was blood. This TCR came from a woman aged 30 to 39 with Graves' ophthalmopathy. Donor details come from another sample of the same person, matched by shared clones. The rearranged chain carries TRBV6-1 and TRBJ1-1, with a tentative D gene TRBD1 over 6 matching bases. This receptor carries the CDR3 CASMNRADAFF. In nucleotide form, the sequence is TGTGCCAGCATGAACAGGGCTGATGCTTTCTTT.